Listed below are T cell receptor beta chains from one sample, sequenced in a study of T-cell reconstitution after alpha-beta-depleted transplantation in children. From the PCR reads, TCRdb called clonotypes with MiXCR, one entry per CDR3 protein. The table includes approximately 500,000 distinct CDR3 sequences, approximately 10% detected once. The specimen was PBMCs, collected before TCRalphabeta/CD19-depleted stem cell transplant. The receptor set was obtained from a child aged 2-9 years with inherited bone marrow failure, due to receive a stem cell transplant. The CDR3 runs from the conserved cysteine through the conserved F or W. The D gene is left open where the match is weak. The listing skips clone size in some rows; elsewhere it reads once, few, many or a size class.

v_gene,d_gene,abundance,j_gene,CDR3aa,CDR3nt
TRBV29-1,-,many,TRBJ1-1,CSVPGPTEAFF,TGCAGCGTCCCGGGACCCACTGAAGCTTTCTTT
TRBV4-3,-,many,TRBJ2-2,CASSQEAVQTGELFF,TGCGCCAGCAGCCAAGAAGCAGTCCAAACAGGGGAGCTGTTTTTT
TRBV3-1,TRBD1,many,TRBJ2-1,CASSQDYTGAYNEQFF,TGTGCCAGCAGCCAAGACTACACAGGGGCCTACAATGAGCAGTTCTTC
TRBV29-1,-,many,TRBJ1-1,CSVEGTYRNTEAFF,TGCAGCGTTGAAGGGACATATAGAAACACTGAAGCTTTCTTT
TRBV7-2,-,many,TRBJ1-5,CASSLAHWGKGNQPQHF,TGTGCCAGCAGCTTAGCCCATTGGGGGAAGGGCAATCAGCCCCAGCATTTT
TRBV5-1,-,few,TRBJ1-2,CASSLDLQANYGYTF,TGCGCCAGCAGCTTGGACCTGCAAGCTAACTATGGCTACACCTTC
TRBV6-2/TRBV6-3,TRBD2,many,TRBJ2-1,CASSYPGTSGRNNEQFF,TGTGCCAGCAGTTACCCGGGGACTAGCGGACGGAACAATGAGCAGTTCTTC
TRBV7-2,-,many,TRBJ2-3,CASSLARALTDTQYF,TGTGCCAGCAGCTTAGCCAGGGCTCTCACAGATACGCAGTATTTT
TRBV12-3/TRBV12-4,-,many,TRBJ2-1,CASRLTTRSSYNEQFF,TGTGCCAGCAGGCTGACGACACGGAGCTCCTACAATGAGCAGTTCTTC
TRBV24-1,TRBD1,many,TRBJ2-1,CATSNSGTGNNEQFF,TGTGCCACCAGTAACTCCGGGACAGGGAACAATGAGCAGTTCTTC
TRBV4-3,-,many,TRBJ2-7,CASSQDRGLYYEQYF,TGCGCCAGCAGCCAAGATAGGGGTTTATACTACGAGCAGTACTTC
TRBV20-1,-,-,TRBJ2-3,CSARASGSTDTQYF,TGCAGTGCTAGGGCGAGCGGGAGCACAGATACGCAGTATTTT
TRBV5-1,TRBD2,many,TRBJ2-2,CASGRSGMDTGELFF,TGCGCCAGCGGAAGAAGCGGGATGGACACCGGGGAGCTGTTTTTT
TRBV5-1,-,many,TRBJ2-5,CASSLIGELQETQYF,TGCGCCAGCAGCTTAATAGGGGAGTTGCAGGAGACCCAGTACTTC
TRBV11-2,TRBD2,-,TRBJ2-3,CASSLDPSGSADTQYF,TGTGCCAGCAGCTTAGATCCTAGCGGGAGTGCAGATACGCAGTATTTT
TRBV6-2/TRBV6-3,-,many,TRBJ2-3,CASSLSGRDTQYF,TGTGCCAGCAGTCTTTCAGGAAGAGATACGCAGTATTTT
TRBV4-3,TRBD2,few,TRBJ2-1,CASSQDGPGGRAWNEQFF,TGCGCCAGCAGCCAAGATGGCCCGGGCGGGAGAGCATGGAATGAGCAGTTCTTC
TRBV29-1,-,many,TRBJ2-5,CSVARGWSETQYF,TGCAGCGTTGCGAGGGGATGGTCAGAGACCCAGTACTTC
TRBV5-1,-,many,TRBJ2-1,CASSLSIRDYNEQFF,TGCGCCAGCAGCTTGTCGATCCGGGACTACAATGAGCAGTTCTTC
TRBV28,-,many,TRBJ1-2,CASSYHPPGAQGGYTF,TGTGCCAGCAGTTACCATCCCCCAGGGGCTCAAGGTGGCTACACCTTC
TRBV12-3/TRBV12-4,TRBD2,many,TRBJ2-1,CASTLAGVGEQFF,TGTGCCAGCACACTAGCGGGAGTCGGCGAGCAGTTCTTC
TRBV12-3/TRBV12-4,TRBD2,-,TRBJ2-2,CASSPQWGRANTGELFF,TGTGCCAGCAGTCCCCAGTGGGGGAGGGCTAACACCGGGGAGCTGTTTTTT
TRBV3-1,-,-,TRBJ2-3,CASSRNPAWNTQYF,TGTGCCAGCAGCCGTAATCCGGCATGGAATACGCAGTATTTT
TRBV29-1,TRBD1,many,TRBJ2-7,CSVEEGDRVDEQYF,TGCAGCGTTGAAGAAGGGGACAGGGTAGACGAGCAGTACTTC
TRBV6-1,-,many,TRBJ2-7,CASSEDTLSSYEQYF,TGTGCCAGCAGTGAGGACACCCTAAGCTCCTACGAGCAGTACTTC
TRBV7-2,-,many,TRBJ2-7,CASSLGDLGGSYEQYF,TGTGCCAGCAGCTTAGGGGATCTAGGGGGTTCCTACGAGCAGTACTTC
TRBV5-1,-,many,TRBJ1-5,CASSLSAGQPQHF,TGCGCCAGCAGCTTATCGGCGGGCCAGCCCCAGCATTTT
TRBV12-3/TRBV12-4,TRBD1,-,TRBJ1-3,CASSRWTGDYTGNTIYF,TGTGCCAGCAGTCGATGGACAGGGGATTATACTGGAAACACCATATATTTT
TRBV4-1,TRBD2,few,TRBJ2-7,CASRMTSGTSYEQYF,TGCGCCAGCAGGATGACTAGCGGGACCTCCTACGAGCAGTACTTC
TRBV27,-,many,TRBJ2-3,CASSPLTPSTDTQYF,TGTGCCAGCAGTCCCCTAACCCCTAGCACAGATACGCAGTATTTT
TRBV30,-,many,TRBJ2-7,CAWSVSGGEQYF,TGTGCCTGGAGTGTATCCGGGGGCGAGCAGTACTTC
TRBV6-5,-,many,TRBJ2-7,CASSYATSYEQYF,TGTGCCAGCAGTTACGCGACCTCCTACGAGCAGTACTTC
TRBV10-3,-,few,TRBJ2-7,CAISELGGLSSYEQYF,TGTGCCATCAGTGAGTTGGGCGGGTTAAGCTCCTACGAGCAGTACTTC
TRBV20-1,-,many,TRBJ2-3,CSARAETDTQYF,TGCAGTGCTAGAGCAGAGACAGATACGCAGTATTTT
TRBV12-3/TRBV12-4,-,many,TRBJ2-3,CASSLISGRADTQYF,TGTGCCAGCAGTTTAATTAGCGGACGGGCAGATACGCAGTATTTT
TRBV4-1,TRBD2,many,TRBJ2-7,CASKGLAASEQYF,TGCGCCAGCAAGGGCCTAGCGGCGTCTGAGCAGTACTTC
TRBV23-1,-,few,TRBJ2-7,CASSQLARGSYEQYF,TGCGCCAGCAGTCAACTTGCGAGGGGCTCCTACGAGCAGTACTTC
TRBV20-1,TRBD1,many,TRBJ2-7,CSASRGQFYEQYF,TGCAGTGCTAGCAGGGGGCAATTCTACGAGCAGTACTTC
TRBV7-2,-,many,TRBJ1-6,CASSFSGDSPLHF,TGTGCCAGCAGCTTCTCAGGGGATTCACCCCTCCACTTT
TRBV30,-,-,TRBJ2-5,CAWRVLGSESGTQYF,TGTGCCTGGAGAGTGCTTGGGAGCGAGTCGGGGACCCAGTACTTC
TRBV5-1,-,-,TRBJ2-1,CASRGNTDSYNEQFF,TGCGCCAGCAGGGGAAATACTGACTCCTACAATGAGCAGTTCTTC